This T cell receptor (beta chain) comes out of a study of identifying expanded T cells in peripheral blood. Study-level findings and limits: Two-week clone count variance significantly increased as total template count grew. Technical replicates showed around 1.3 changed clones; approximately two weeks about 16.4; four weeks 19.

Regarding this clone: Its antigen is not identified.

During the collection period, no donor immune events like infections were recorded. V was cut by 2 bases and J by 5 bases, with 9 bases left in between. CDR1 and CDR2 (germline): MNHEY, SVGAGI. The CDR3 is made up of 13 amino acids. The repertoire was sequenced with immunoSEQ multiplex PCR; TCRdb's copy has only in-frame clones and lacks some. This sample carries some 100,000 clones, 87% of them seen once, and the ten largest clones take about a sixth. This chain links TRBV6-5 with TRBJ2-5, with D unresolved. Sequencing was carried out using blood. The TCR comes from a person between 18 and 75 years old in good health. CDR3 sequence (DNA): TGTGCCAGCAGTTACAGGGTGCGGGAGACCCAGTACTTC. It codes for CASSYRVRETQYF.